These T cell receptor beta chains were read from a single sample in a study of cytomegalovirus exposure and HLA in healthy donors. Sequencing used immunoSEQ multiplex PCR; TCRdb keeps in-frame clones, though not all of them. Among about 260,000 clones listed, approximately 85% were seen once. Sequenced sample: PBMCs. The source of these receptors is a middle-aged woman in good health and CMV-seropositive. Each CDR3 is given without its conserved first and last residue. The order of the fields is V gene, CDR3 protein.

>TRBV6-5
ASSYPTGGNTGELF
>TRBV7-6
ASSLERASGSSYNEQF
>TRBV6-6
ASSYSYGQNNEKLF
>TRBV11-2
ASSSGLAVYNEQF
>TRBV7-9
ASSHWDRVHEQY
>TRBV7-9
ASSLAGRGRSHYNEQF
>TRBV11-1
ASSLVAPTSGSGGELF
>TRBV19
ASRDRGGTEAF
>TRBV28
ASKRSGSYNEQF
>TRBV6-6
ASSSGTQTYEQY
>TRBV5-1
ASSFDSNEQF
>TRBV7-9
ASSLEPMGYT
>TRBV18
ASSPSGTEQY
>TRBV5-6
ASSFGAVETRY
>TRBV6-6
ASSYNRDTGELF
>TRBV2
ASSGTGGNQPQH
>TRBV27
ASRTYLRDNGYGYT
>TRBV4-3
ASSPQGTSSFSTDTQY
>TRBV30
AQRTLTGFDNSPLH
>TRBV29-1
TMRAGHTDTQY
>TRBV5-1
ASSQGTEAF
>TRBV7-2
ASSPPGQETDTQY
>TRBV9
ASSTSGAHGDTQY
>TRBV2
ASSISGVTEAF
>TRBV5-1
ASSLGGSGNTIY
>TRBV15
ATSRDRFSTASNTGELF
>TRBV7-2
ASSLGRGDTQY
>TRBV6-5
ASSYSSLSYEQY
>TRBV15
ATSRDSLAGVNEQY
>TRBV19
ASSIGQDRRQPQH
>TRBV29-1
SVEGGSGNTIY
>TRBV7-9
ASSYPAIQVDTQY
>TRBV6-1
ASSQGSNQPQH
>TRBV29-1
SAIREGVITEAF
>TRBV25-1
ASSEYGQDNEQF
>TRBV5-1
ASSFVENTGELF
>TRBV7-2
ASTGGAETQY
>TRBV4-3
ASSQVPSGYYNEQF
>TRBV5-1
ASSWTGFEQF
>TRBV19
ASSIRVFTDTQY
>TRBV11-2
ASSHREYGYT
>TRBV27
ASSLVRDSGETQY
>TRBV10-3
ANRGPGQAAF
>TRBV9
ASSPPWTGYTEQF
>TRBV29-1
SVDDRGRDTEAF
>TRBV6-5
ATQYRERYTGELF
>TRBV5-1
ASSYSDTDTQY
>TRBV9
ASSVDGGGSGTQY
>TRBV4-3
ASSQGTSGRYEQY
>TRBV11-3
ASSLRGPGGFEQY
>TRBV19
ASSLSRENTEAF
>TRBV6-5
ASRPSGNTGELF
>TRBV5-4
ASSLEGLGPSIVYT
>TRBV6-5
ASRALTGYEQY
>TRBV28
ASSAPDRVATYEQY
>TRBV9
ASNSGSGRATGELF
>TRBV5-1
ASSLDWAGNEQF
>TRBV25-1
ASSEFLRRDTQY